Listed here are 3 T cell receptor beta chains from one sample, sequenced in a study of blood T cell repertoires in COVID-19. Sequencing was performed with immunoSEQ multiplex PCR; in TCRdb, only in-frame clones are kept and a portion is missing. The table includes about 160,000 clones, 81% detected once. Sequencing was carried out using peripheral blood. These receptors were taken from a man between 60 and 75 years old with active or convalescent COVID-19.

The V gene is TRBV6-1, the J gene TRBJ2-1; tentatively, D is TRBD2 (5 bases). The CDR3 length is 17 residues. Germline-derived CDR1 and CDR2 are MNHNS and SASEGT. With 0 bases removed from V and 4 bases from J, the gap between germline ends came to 16 bases. CDR3 nucleotides: TGTGCCAGCAGTGAAGCGAACCAGAGGTCGGGATACAATGAGCAGTTCTTC. Translation: CASSEANQRSGYNEQFF.

The genes are TRBV6-4 and TRBJ2-3; 11 positions agree with TRBD2. Germline V gives CDR1 MRHNA, CDR2 SNTAGT. Trimming removed 3 bases from V and 6 bases from J; junction bases left unmatched: 5. CDR3 size: 15 residues. In DNA, the CDR3 is TGTGCCAGCAGTGAACTAGCGGGGGAGGCTGATACGCAGTATTTT. It is translated as CASSELAGEADTQYF.

This clone was detected many times. Other DNA sequences in the same sample also yield this CDR3. The J gene is TRBJ1-5, the V gene TRBV5-4, with a weak D call TRBD1 (6 bases). Germline CDR1 SGHNT, CDR2 YYREEE (reference sequence). The CDR3 has 19 residues. Trimming took off 2 bases at V and 0 bases at J, with 21 bases between the two ends. CDR3 residues: CASSFGGPRGEGSNQPQHF. Here the CDR3 DNA reads TGTGCCAGCAGCTTCGGGGGACCAAGGGGGGAGGGTAGCAATCAGCCCCAGCATTTT. The full variable domain, in which reference TRBV5-4 and TRBJ1-5 provide the parts outside the CDR3, is ETGVTQSPTHLIKTRGQQVTLRCSSQSGHNTVSWYQQALGQGPQFIFQYYREEENGRGNFPPRFSGLQFPNYSSELNVNALELDDSALYLCASSFGGPRGEGSNQPQHFGDGTRLSIL.